This T cell receptor (beta chain) was recovered during a study of blood T cell repertoires in COVID-19. Whole-study context: Acute and convalescent COVID-19 samples came from the United States, Italy and Spain. The analysed material was cDNA or gDNA that came from T cells, B-cell-depleted T cells, or PBMCs.

This CDR3 region has 16 residues. Germline CDR1 reads SGHNT; CDR2 reads YYREEE (reference sequence). V was pared by 3 bases and J by 5 bases, with 17 bases between. Profiling relied on immunoSEQ multiplex PCR, and the TCRdb table lists in-frame clones only, not all of them. The sample carries under 450,000 clones, roughly 90% recorded once. The J gene is TRBJ2-2, the V gene TRBV5-4; tentatively, D is TRBD1 (5 bases). The TCR sequence derives from a woman under 40 who had recovered from COVID-19. Sequencing was carried out using PBMCs or T cells enriched from blood (not recorded which). This CDR3 is CASSYEPHPGTGELFF. CDR3 nucleotides: TGTGCCAGCAGCTATGAACCCCACCCAGGGACCGGGGAGCTGTTTTTT.